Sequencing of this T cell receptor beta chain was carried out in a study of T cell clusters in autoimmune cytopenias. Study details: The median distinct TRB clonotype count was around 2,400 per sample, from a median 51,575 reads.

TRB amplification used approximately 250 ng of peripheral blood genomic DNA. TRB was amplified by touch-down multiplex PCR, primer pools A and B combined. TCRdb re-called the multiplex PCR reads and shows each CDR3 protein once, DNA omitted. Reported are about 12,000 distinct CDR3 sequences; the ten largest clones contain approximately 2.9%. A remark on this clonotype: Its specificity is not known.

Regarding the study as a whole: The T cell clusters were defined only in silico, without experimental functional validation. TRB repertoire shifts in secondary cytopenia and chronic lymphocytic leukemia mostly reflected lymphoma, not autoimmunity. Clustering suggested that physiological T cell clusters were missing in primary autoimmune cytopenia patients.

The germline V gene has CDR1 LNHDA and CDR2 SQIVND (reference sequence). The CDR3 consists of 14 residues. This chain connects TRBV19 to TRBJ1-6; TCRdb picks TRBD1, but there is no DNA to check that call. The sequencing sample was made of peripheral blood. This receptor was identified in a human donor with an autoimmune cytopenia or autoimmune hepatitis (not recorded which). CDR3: CASSSDRNNSPLHF.